A single sample is the source of the 6 T cell receptor beta chains below, sequenced in a study of T cells in Graves' hyperthyroidism and ophthalmopathy. What was amplified from RNA transcripts were TCR beta CDR3 regions. The HTBI primer set was used in a first-round RT-PCR of the TCR CDR3. TCRdb re-called the multiplex PCR reads through MiXCR, storing one row per CDR3 protein. This table holds around 400,000 distinct CDR3 sequences, roughly 25% found once. The specimen was blood. The source of these receptors is a man aged 45-60 years with Graves' hyperthyroidism.

This chain joins TRBV12-3 or TRBV12-4 and TRBJ2-7; 10 nucleotides match TRBD2. This CDR3 is 17 amino acids long. V lost 4 bases, J lost 1 base, and 10 bases stayed unmatched. Here the CDR3 reads CASSYESSGSPSYEQYF. For the CDR3, the DNA is TGTGCCAGCAGTTACGAATCTAGCGGGAGCCCGTCCTACGAGCAGTACTTC.

V and J are TRBV6-1 and TRBJ2-5; 11 bases match TRBD2. The V and J ends lost 6 bases and 4 bases, in that order; junction bases with no gene match: 7. This CDR3 has 15 amino acids. CDR1 and CDR2 from the germline V gene are MNHNS and SASEGT. CDR3 in DNA: TGTGCCAGCAGGCGCGCCGGGACTAGCGGAGAGACCCAGTACTTC. Translation: CASRRAGTSGETQYF.

V gene TRBV6-1 combines with J gene TRBJ2-3; no clear D gene. CDR3 length: 14 residues. Trimming removed 3 bases from V and 5 bases from J, with 12 bases in between. From germline, CDR1 is MNHNS and CDR2 SASEGT. CDR3 sequence: CASSEQVSKDTQYF. Written as DNA, the CDR3 is TGTGCCAGCAGTGAGCAGGTCTCTAAAGATACGCAGTATTTT.

The rearrangement links TRBV7-8 to TRBJ1-2; D gene unclear. Trimming pared 5 bases from V and 4 bases from J, leaving 8 bases between. The CDR3 spans 12 residues. Germline V lookup: CDR1 SGHVS, CDR2 FQNEAQ. CDR3 amino acids: CASSPRPYGYTF. DNA for the CDR3: TGTGCCAGCAGCCCGCGACCCTATGGCTACACCTTC.

This clonotype was seen only a few times. CDR3 residues: CAWRTSGAYEQYF. The CDR3 DNA sequence: TGTGCCTGGAGGACTAGCGGTGCCTACGAGCAGTACTTC. The chain combines TRBV30 with TRBJ2-7; 9 bases fit TRBD2. Germline V CDR1 and CDR2: GTSNPN, SVGIG (reference sequence). With 3 bases clipped from V and 2 bases from J, the junction kept 2 bases outside the gene matches. The CDR3 covers 13 residues.

This sequence joins TRBV11-1 and TRBJ2-5; TRBD1 or TRBD2 may be the D gene (5 bases each). The CDR3 is made up of 13 amino acids. Between the trimmed V and J ends, which lost 10 bases and 4 bases, there was a span of 16 bases. Per germline, CDR1 SGHAT and CDR2 FQDESV (reference sequence). In DNA, the CDR3 is TGTGCCACCACCCCGGCCGGGGCAGAGACCCAGTACTTC. This encodes CATTPAGAETQYF. The full variable domain, in which reference TRBV11-1 and TRBJ2-5 provide the parts outside the CDR3, is EAEVAQSPRYKITEKSQAVAFWCDPISGHATLYWYRQILGQGPELLVQFQDESVVDDSQLPKDRFSAERLKGVDSTLKIQPAELGDSAMYLCATTPAGAETQYFGPGTRLLVL.